The 21 T cell receptor beta chains in this list originate from one sample, sequenced in a study of long-term antiretroviral therapy in people with HIV. At the survey level, the v3.0 immunoSEQ assay was run. Produced via immunoSEQ multiplex PCR; TCRdb's table is partial and in-frame only. The sample has about 25,000 clones; about 86% are singletons. This material consisted of unsorted PBMCs, taken 3 years after starting antiretroviral therapy. The receptor source for this set is a man between 18 and 29 years old with HIV.

The gene calls are TRBV11-1 and TRBJ2-5, with 7 bases matching TRBD2. Germline V CDR1 and CDR2: SGHAT, FQDESV (reference sequence). This CDR3 contains 16 residues. V shed 4 bases, J shed 0 bases, and the junction held 8 bases outside the gene matches. The CDR3 loop is CASSSPPGGNQETQYF. The CDR3, as DNA: TGTGCCAGCAGCTCGCCGCCCGGGGGGAACCAAGAGACCCAGTACTTC.

V and J are TRBV2 and TRBJ2-4; tentatively, D is TRBD1 (6 bases). Germline assignment: CDR1 SNHLY and CDR2 FYNNEI. Trimming took off 6 bases at V and 8 bases at J, with 14 bases between the two ends. The CDR3 is 13 amino acids. CDR3 sequence reads: CASRALGHYIQYF. The CDR3 nucleotides read TGTGCCAGCAGAGCTTTGGGACATTACATTCAGTACTTC.

This chain connects TRBV5-4 to TRBJ1-2; D might be TRBD1 (5 bases). The CDR3 length is 12 residues. Germline CDR1 is SGHNT and CDR2 is YYREEE (reference sequence). The V end lost 3 bases, the J end lost 10 bases, and 13 bases lay between the germline ends. The chain's CDR3 is CASSSGTAFYTF. The CDR3 DNA is TGTGCCAGCAGCTCCGGGACTGCGTTCTACACCTTC.

The rearrangement joins TRBV7-3 to TRBJ2-2, with 10 positions matching TRBD1. CDR1 and CDR2 (germline): SGHTA, FQGTGA. The CDR3 spans 16 residues. J was trimmed by 6 bases and V by 5 bases; bases with no gene match: 9. The CDR3 region has the DNA TGTGCCAGCAGCCCCCGACAGGGGGCGATGGCCGGGGAGCTGTTTTTT. This encodes CASSPRQGAMAGELFF.

This chain uses TRBV19 with TRBJ2-3; TRBD1 agrees at 8 bases. There are 14 residues in the CDR3. V shed 5 bases, J shed 2 bases, and the junction held 3 bases outside the gene matches. Per germline, CDR1 LNHDA and CDR2 SQIVND (reference sequence). CDR3 loop: CASSDRGTTDTQYF. The CDR3 DNA reads TGTGCCAGTAGTGACAGGGGCACCACAGATACGCAGTATTTT.

The chain recombines TRBV20-1 with TRBJ1-2, with D maybe TRBD1 (6 bases). CDR3 size: 11 residues. Germline V lookup: CDR1 DFQATT, CDR2 SNEGSKA (reference sequence). V dropped 6 bases and J dropped 5 bases, with 10 bases sitting between them. CDR3 coding DNA: TGCAGTGCGGACAGCGTGTATGGCTACACCTTC. It yields the protein CSADSVYGYTF.

The V gene is TRBV10-2, the J gene TRBJ2-3; D could derive from TRBD1 or TRBD2 (5 bases each). The ends were cut back, 10 bases at V and 1 base at J, with 15 bases in the middle. Germline lookup yields CDR1 WSHSY and CDR2 SAAADI. The CDR3 totals 14 residues. The CDR3 reads CATSRDGGTDTQYF. The CDR3 DNA sequence: TGCGCCACCAGCCGGGACGGGGGCACAGATACGCAGTATTTT.

The chain recombines TRBV14 with TRBJ2-2; D not certain. CDR3 size: 16 residues. Germline values: CDR1 SGHDN, CDR2 FVKESK. The V end lost 3 bases, the J end lost 7 bases, and 18 bases lay between the germline ends. This CDR3 reads CASSQNTDLTYGELFF. The CDR3, as DNA: TGTGCCAGCAGCCAGAACACCGACCTCACCTACGGGGAGCTGTTTTTT. Based on the CDR3 plus reference TRBV14 and TRBJ2-2, the full variable domain is EAGVTQFPSHSVIEKGQTVTLRCDPISGHDNLYWYRRVMGKEIKFLLHFVKESKQDESGMPNNRFLAERTGGTYSTLKVQPAELEDSGVYFCASSQNTDLTYGELFFGEGSRLTVL.

The chain has TRBV10-2 and TRBJ1-1; possible D gene TRBD1, 6 bases. V was cut by 4 bases and J by 0 bases, with 15 bases left in between. The CDR3 is 16 amino acids. Germline CDR1 and CDR2: WSHSY and SAAADI. Written as DNA, the CDR3 is TGCGCCAGCAGTGGTTCCGAGGGGGTGATGAACACTGAAGCTTTCTTT. It yields the protein CASSGSEGVMNTEAFF.

This clone was recorded a few times. The gene calls are TRBV30 and TRBJ1-2, with D uncertain. Germline-derived CDR1 and CDR2 are GTSNPN and SVGIG (reference sequence). CDR3 size: 10 residues. Trimming pared 7 bases from V and 8 bases from J, leaving 11 bases between. The CDR3 loop reads CASLLWGYTF. The DNA of the CDR3 is TGTGCCTCCCTACTGTGGGGCTACACCTTC.

The chain carries TRBV5-1 and TRBJ1-5; D gene unclear. The ends were cut back, 0 bases at V and 3 bases at J, with 7 bases in the middle. The CDR3 covers 14 residues. Germline CDR1 reads SGHRS; CDR2 reads YFSETQ. The CDR3 spells CASSLGPPNQPQHF. CDR3 coding DNA: TGCGCCAGCAGCTTGGGGCCTCCCAATCAGCCCCAGCATTTT.

The rearrangement links TRBV7-8 to TRBJ2-1, with TRBD2 matching over 10 bases. Looked up from germline, CDR1 is SGHVS and CDR2 is FQNEAQ. V shed 0 bases and J 8 bases; nucleotides not matched to a gene: 4. The CDR3 is 15 amino acids. CDR3 amino acids: CASSLAAGTSDEQFF. The DNA for the CDR3 is TGTGCCAGCAGCTTAGCAGCCGGGACTAGCGATGAGCAGTTCTTC.

This chain connects TRBV19 to TRBJ2-1; a weak D match, TRBD2 (6 bases). The V gene lost 8 bases and the J gene lost 0 bases, with 17 bases spanning the gap. The CDR3 has 16 residues. Germline V gene sequence: CDR1 LNHDA, CDR2 SQIVND (reference sequence). DNA of the CDR3: TGTGCCAGTTTAAGCCTTCGGGGGAGCTCCTACAATGAGCAGTTCTTC. Encoded protein: CASLSLRGSSYNEQFF.

The V call is TRBV10-2, the J call TRBJ1-2, with unresolved D. This CDR3 spans 14 amino acids. The ends were cut back, 2 bases at V and 8 bases at J, with 15 bases in the middle. Germline V gene sequence: CDR1 WSHSY, CDR2 SAAADI. In DNA, the CDR3 is TGCGCCAGCAGTGAGGGACCGGTTTCGTTCGGCTACACCTTC. This translates into CASSEGPVSFGYTF.

The chain carries TRBV7-2 and TRBJ1-6; the D gene is possibly TRBD1 (6 bases). Germline loops: CDR1 SGHTA, CDR2 FQGNSA. This CDR3 has 15 amino acids. Trimming removed 0 bases from V and 9 bases from J, with 12 bases in between. In DNA form, the CDR3 reads TGTGCCAGCAGCTTAGCCGGGACATCGGCTTCACCCCTCCACTTT. Translation gives CASSLAGTSASPLHF.

The DNA of the CDR3 is TGTGCCAGCAGTTCCCCAGGGACAGGGCTTAATCAGCCCCAGCATTTT. Its translation: CASSSPGTGLNQPQHF. This chain uses TRBV2 with TRBJ1-5; TRBD1 agrees at 9 bases. Germline CDR1 is SNHLY and CDR2 is FYNNEI. Trimming at V came to 5 bases and at J to 4 bases, leaving 9 bases not matched to a gene. The CDR3 has 16 residues.

The chain is built from TRBV25-1 and TRBJ1-2; D remains ambiguous. The V end lost 6 bases, the J end lost 7 bases, and 12 bases lay between the germline ends. Germline V gene data show CDR1 as MGHDK and CDR2 as SYGVNS. The CDR3 runs to 12 residues. CDR3 in DNA: TGTGCCAGCAGAGAGATGGATGGTGGCTACACCTTC. Translating gives CASREMDGGYTF.

This clone appeared a few times. The rearrangement joins TRBV7-6 to TRBJ1-2; TRBD1 matches 8 bases. The CDR3 has 14 residues. V gave up 4 bases and J gave up 4 bases; unmatched junction bases: 5. CDR1 and CDR2 (germline): SGHVS, FNYEAQ. Here the CDR3 reads CASSSDRGLYGYTF. CDR3 coding DNA: TGTGCCAGCAGCTCAGACAGGGGACTCTATGGCTACACCTTC.

The chain recombines TRBV10-3 with TRBJ1-1, with a possible D match to TRBD1 (5 bases). Germline V gene lookup returns CDR1 ENHRY and CDR2 SYGVKD. V gave up 2 bases and J gave up 3 bases, with 13 bases separating them. The CDR3 length is 15 residues. In DNA, the CDR3 is TGTGCCATCAGTGAGGGGACGAGGGTGTACACTGAAGCTTTCTTT. This gives the protein CAISEGTRVYTEAFF.

The chain recombines TRBV5-1 with TRBJ1-5; D possibly corresponds to TRBD1 (6 bases). The CDR3 consists of 15 residues. The germline V and J ends were trimmed by 3 bases and 3 bases, with 13 bases remaining between them. CDR1 and CDR2 (germline): SGHRS, YFSETQ. The CDR3 is CASSSDGQNNQPQHF. The CDR3 nucleotides are TGCGCCAGCAGCTCGGACGGACAGAACAATCAGCCCCAGCATTTT.

This clone was seen once. V is TRBV7-9 and J is TRBJ1-5, with unresolved D. The CDR3 runs 14 residues. The germline CDR1 and CDR2 sequences are SEHNR and FQNEAQ (reference sequence). The V end was cut by 4 bases, the J end by 4 bases, with 11 bases between. CDR3 sequence reads: CASSSGPGNQPQHF. The CDR3 region has the DNA TGTGCCAGCAGCTCAGGACCTGGGAATCAGCCCCAGCATTTT.